This TCR beta chain was captured in a study of glioma-infiltrating T cells. Study-wide results and limits: CDR3 overlap between tissue and blood was very small. Tissue-blood divergence was below expectation in non-neoplastic patients, above in gliomas.

The iRepertoire nested amplicon-rescue multiplex PCR amplified TCR alpha and beta CDR3s from RNA. For one-step reverse transcription and amplification, roughly 95-450 ng of tissue mRNA or PBMC total RNA was used. TCRdb re-called the multiplex PCR reads with MiXCR, one entry per CDR3 protein. The sample contains about 140,000 distinct CDR3 sequences, 39% of which appear only once. Concerning this clonotype itself: Its antigen is unknown. One junction end does not reproduce the germline sequence, and a read error may be involved.

The CDR3 consists of 13 residues. The rearrangement joins TRBV12-3 or TRBV12-4 to TRBJ2-3; 7 bases line up with TRBD2. The sample taken for sequencing was glioma tissue, nonneoplastic brain tissue, or PBMCs (not recorded which). The receptor comes from a human donor with low-grade glioma or glioblastoma, undergoing nonglioma brain surgery, or in good health (not recorded which). CDR3 amino acids: CASKRGGTGTQYF. DNA for the CDR3: TGTGCCAGCAAGCGGGGCGGCACAGGTACGCAGTATTTT.